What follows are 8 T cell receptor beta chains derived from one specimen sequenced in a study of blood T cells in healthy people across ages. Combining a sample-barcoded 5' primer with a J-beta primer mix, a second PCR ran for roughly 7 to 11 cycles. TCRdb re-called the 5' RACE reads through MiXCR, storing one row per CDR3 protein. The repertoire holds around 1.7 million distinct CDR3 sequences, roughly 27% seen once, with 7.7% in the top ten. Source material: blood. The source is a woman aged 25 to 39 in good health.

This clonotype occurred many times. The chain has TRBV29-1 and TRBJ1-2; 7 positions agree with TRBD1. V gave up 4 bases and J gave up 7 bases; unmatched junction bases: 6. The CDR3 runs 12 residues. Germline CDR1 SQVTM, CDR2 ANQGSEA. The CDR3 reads CSVGRGPFGYTF. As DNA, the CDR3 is TGCAGCGTTGGGAGGGGGCCCTTTGGCTACACCTTC.

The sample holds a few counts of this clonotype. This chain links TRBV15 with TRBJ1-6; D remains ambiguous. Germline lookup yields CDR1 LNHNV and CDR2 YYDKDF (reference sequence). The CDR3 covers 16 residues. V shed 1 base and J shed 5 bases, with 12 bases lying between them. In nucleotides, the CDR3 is TGTGCCACCAGCAGAGCCCCGGGGAGGGATAATTCACCCCTCCACTTT. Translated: CATSRAPGRDNSPLHF.

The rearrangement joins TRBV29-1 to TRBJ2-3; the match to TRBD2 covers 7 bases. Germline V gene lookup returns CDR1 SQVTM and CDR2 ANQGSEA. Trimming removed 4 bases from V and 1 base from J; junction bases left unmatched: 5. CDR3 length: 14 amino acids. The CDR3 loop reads CSVVPSGGTDTQYF. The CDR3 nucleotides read TGCAGCGTTGTACCCAGCGGGGGCACAGATACGCAGTATTTT.

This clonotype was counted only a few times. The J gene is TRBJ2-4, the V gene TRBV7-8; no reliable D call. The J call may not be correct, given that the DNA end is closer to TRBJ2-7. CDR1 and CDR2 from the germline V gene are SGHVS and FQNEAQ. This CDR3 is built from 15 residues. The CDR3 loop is CASSSRYAMKNEQYF. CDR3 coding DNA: TGTGCCAGCAGCTCCCGTTATGCTATGAAGAACGAGCAGTACTTC.

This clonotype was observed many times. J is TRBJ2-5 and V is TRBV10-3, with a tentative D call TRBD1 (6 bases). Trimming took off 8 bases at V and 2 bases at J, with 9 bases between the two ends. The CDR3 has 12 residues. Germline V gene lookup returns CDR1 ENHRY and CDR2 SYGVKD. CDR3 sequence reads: CAIGGTQETQYF. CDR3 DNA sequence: TGTGCCATCGGGGGCACTCAAGAGACCCAGTACTTC.

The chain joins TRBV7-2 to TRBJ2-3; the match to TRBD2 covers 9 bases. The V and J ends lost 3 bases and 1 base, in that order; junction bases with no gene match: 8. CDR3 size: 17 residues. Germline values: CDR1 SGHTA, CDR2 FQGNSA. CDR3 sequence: CASSFPREGPGTDTQYF. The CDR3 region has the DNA TGTGCCAGCAGCTTTCCGCGGGAGGGCCCGGGCACAGATACGCAGTATTTT.

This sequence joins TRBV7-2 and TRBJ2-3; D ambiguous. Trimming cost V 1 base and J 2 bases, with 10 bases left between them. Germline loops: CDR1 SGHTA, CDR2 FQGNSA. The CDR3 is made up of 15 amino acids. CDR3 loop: CASSLDGPLTDTQYF. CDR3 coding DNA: TGTGCCAGCAGCTTAGATGGCCCACTCACAGATACGCAGTATTTT.

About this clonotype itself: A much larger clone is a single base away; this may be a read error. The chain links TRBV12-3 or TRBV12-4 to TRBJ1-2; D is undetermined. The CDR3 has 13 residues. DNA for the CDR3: TGTGCCAGCAGTCTCTCGGCGGTCTATGGCTCCACCTTC. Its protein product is CASSLSAVYGSTF.